This T cell receptor (beta chain) came from a study of tumor-infiltrating lymphocytes in oesophageal squamous cell carcinoma (dated by TCRdb to 2015 to 2016). The germline ends are 20 bases apart after V is trimmed by 8 bases and J by 2 bases. Inclusive of the bounding cysteine and phenylalanine, the CDR3 is 16 residues long. The only DNA kept is the CDR3, 48 bases in frame from the first base. Per the germline V gene (reference sequence), LNHDA is the CDR1 and SQIVND is the CDR2. The method behind the library was PCR. The listed sequencing device is Illumina HiSeq 2000. TCRdb ran its own pipeline on the public reads, namely fastp trimming at Q25 and MiXCR clone calling, and kept in-frame beta chains. Records with the same CDR3 protein are collapsed into one entry carrying the most frequent genes and DNA. This sample has 2,500 to 3,000 distinct CDR3 sequences in its table, and more than 12% of those were observed once. In total, the top ten clones hold less than 30% of the sample.

To note about this clonotype: Its target antigen remains unknown. No quality values exist for individual bases; no much larger clone is one base distant.

The chain is encoded by TRBV19 joined to TRBJ2-3; perhaps TRBD1 is the D gene, with 6 bases matching. The sequenced material came from esophageal tumor tissue. The receptor comes from a male donor with esophageal squamous cell carcinoma. DNA sequence: TGTGCCAGTTCATTCGCAGGGACACAGCTCACAGATACGCAGTATTTT. This translates into CASSFAGTQLTDTQYF.